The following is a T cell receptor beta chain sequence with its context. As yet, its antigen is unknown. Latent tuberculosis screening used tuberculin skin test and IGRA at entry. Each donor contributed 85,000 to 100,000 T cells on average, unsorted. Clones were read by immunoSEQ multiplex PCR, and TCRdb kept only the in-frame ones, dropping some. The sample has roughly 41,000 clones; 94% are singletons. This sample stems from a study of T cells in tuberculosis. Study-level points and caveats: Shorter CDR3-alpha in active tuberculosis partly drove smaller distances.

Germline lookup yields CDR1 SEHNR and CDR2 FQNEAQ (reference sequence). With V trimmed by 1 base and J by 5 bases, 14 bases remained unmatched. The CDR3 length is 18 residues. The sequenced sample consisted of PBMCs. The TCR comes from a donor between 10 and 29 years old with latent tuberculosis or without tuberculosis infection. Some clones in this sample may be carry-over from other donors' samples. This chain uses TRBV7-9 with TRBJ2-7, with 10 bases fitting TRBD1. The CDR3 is CASSLVGPRDRGFHEQYF. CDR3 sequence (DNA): TGTGCCAGCAGCTTAGTGGGCCCCCGGGACAGGGGTTTCCACGAGCAGTACTTC.